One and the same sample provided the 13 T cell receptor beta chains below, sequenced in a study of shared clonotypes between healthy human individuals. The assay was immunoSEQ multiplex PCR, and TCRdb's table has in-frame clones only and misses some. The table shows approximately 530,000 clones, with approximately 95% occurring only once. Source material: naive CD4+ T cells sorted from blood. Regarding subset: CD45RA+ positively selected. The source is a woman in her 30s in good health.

The CDR3 spells CALYRLSGANVLTF. The CDR3 coding sequence is TGTGCCTTATACAGGCTCTCTGGGGCCAACGTCCTGACTTTC. The chain links TRBV30 to TRBJ2-6, with D possibly being TRBD1 (5 bases). Looked up from germline, CDR1 is GTSNPN and CDR2 is SVGIG (reference sequence). The ends were cut back, 7 bases at V and 0 bases at J, with 10 bases in the middle. The CDR3 sequence is 14 residues long.

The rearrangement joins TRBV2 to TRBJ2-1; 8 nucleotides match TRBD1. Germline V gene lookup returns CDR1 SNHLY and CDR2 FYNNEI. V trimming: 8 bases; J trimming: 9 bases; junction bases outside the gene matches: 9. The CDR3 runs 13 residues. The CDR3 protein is CASLDRVWAEQFF. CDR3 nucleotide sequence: TGTGCCAGCCTGGACAGGGTTTGGGCTGAGCAGTTCTTC.

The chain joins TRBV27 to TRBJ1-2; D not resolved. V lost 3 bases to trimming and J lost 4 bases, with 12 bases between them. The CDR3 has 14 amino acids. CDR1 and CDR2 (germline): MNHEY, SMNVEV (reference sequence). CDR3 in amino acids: CASSFSSAGYGYTF. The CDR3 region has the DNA TGTGCCAGCAGTTTTTCGTCCGCAGGCTATGGCTACACCTTC.

This CDR3 is CASRRLGVGELFF. The CDR3 nucleotides are TGTGCCAGCAGAAGGCTAGGTGTCGGGGAGCTGTTTTTT. This sequence joins TRBV27 and TRBJ2-2, with unresolved D. The CDR3 spans 13 residues. V was cut by 6 bases and J by 7 bases, with 12 bases left in between. Germline V gives CDR1 MNHEY, CDR2 SMNVEV (reference sequence).

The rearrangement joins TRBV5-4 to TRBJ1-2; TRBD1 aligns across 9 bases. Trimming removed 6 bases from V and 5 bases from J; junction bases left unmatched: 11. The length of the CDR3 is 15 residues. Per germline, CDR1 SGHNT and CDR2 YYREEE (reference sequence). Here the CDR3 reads CASTQKGQGLYGYTF. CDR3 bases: TGTGCCAGCACACAAAAGGGACAGGGTCTTTATGGCTACACCTTC.

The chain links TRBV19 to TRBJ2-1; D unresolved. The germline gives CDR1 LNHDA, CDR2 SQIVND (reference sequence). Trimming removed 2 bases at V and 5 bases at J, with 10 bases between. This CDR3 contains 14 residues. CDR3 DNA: TGTGCCAGTAGTATACTCGGGTGGAACAATGAGCAGTTCTTC. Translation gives CASSILGWNNEQFF.

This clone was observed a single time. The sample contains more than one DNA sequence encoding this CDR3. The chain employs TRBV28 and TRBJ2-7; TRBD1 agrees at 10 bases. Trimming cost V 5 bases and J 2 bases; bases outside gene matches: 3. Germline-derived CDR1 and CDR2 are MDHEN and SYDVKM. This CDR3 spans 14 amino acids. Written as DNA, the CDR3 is TGTGCCAGCAGTCCTGGACAGGGGGCCTACGAGCAGTACTTC. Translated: CASSPGQGAYEQYF.

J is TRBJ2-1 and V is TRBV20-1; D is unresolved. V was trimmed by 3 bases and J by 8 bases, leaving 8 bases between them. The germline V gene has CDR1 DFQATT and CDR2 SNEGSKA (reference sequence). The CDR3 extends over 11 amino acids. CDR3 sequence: CSASPSHEQFF. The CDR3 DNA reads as TGCAGTGCTAGTCCCAGTCATGAGCAGTTCTTC.

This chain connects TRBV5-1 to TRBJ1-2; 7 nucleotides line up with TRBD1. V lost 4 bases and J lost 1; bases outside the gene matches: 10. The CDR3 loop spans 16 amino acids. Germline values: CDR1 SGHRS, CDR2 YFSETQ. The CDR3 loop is CASSPAQGKINYGYTF. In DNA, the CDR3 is TGCGCCAGCAGCCCCGCACAGGGGAAAATTAACTATGGCTACACCTTC.

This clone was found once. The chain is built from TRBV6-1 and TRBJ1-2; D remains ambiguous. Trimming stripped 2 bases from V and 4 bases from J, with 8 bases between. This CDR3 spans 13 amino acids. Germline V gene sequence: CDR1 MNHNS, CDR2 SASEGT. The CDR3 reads CASSERETYGYTF. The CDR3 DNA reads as TGTGCCAGCAGTGAAAGGGAGACCTATGGCTACACCTTC.

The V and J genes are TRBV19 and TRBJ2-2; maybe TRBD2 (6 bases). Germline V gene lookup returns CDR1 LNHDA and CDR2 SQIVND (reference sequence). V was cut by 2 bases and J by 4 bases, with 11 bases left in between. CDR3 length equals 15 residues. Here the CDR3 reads CASSITGATTGELFF. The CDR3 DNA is TGTGCCAGTAGTATAACGGGAGCGACCACCGGGGAGCTGTTTTTT.

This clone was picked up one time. The CDR3 nucleotides are TGTGCCAGTAGAATGGACAGGGCCGGCAATCAGCCCCAGCATTTT. Amino acids: CASRMDRAGNQPQHF. The chain recombines TRBV19 with TRBJ1-5, with 8 bases that match TRBD1. Losses at the gene ends were 6 bases for V and 2 bases for J; bases not matched to a gene: 6. CDR1 and CDR2 (germline): LNHDA, SQIVND (reference sequence). This CDR3 contains 15 residues.

The CDR3, as DNA: TGCGCCAGCAGCTTGGCCGGGGGGAAGAACACAGATACGCAGTATTTT. This encodes CASSLAGGKNTDTQYF. The rearrangement links TRBV5-1 to TRBJ2-3, with 7 bases identical to TRBD2. The trim removed 0 bases at V and 2 bases at J, leaving 6 bases unmatched. CDR3 length equals 16 residues. Germline lookup yields CDR1 SGHRS and CDR2 YFSETQ.